One and the same sample provided the 8 T cell receptor beta chains below, sequenced in a study of blood T cell repertoires in COVID-19. The repertoire was sequenced with immunoSEQ multiplex PCR; TCRdb's copy has only in-frame clones and lacks some. The repertoire holds about 140,000 clones, with 65% to 80% as singletons. The sequenced sample was peripheral blood. Receptors were obtained from a woman in her sixties with acute or convalescent COVID-19.

The chain couples TRBV28 to TRBJ2-7, with D unclear. Germline V gene data show CDR1 as MDHEN and CDR2 as SYDVKM. Trimming removed 6 bases from V and 2 bases from J, with 11 bases in between. This CDR3 comprises 13 residues. This CDR3 is CASSKIPTYEQYF. DNA of the CDR3: TGTGCCAGCAGCAAAATTCCCACCTACGAGCAGTACTTC.

The V call is TRBV7-9, the J call TRBJ2-2, with 7 bases identical to TRBD1. J gave up 4 bases and V 5 bases, and 4 bases lay outside the gene matches. The length of the CDR3 is 14 residues. CDR1 and CDR2 from the germline V gene are SEHNR and FQNEAQ (reference sequence). The CDR3 reads CASSPDRATGELFF. Written as DNA, the CDR3 is TGTGCCAGCAGCCCTGACAGGGCCACCGGGGAGCTGTTTTTT.

The gene calls are TRBV28 and TRBJ2-1, with D perhaps TRBD1 (6 bases). This CDR3 spans 13 amino acids. V lost 5 bases and J lost 6, with 11 bases in between. Looked up from germline, CDR1 is MDHEN and CDR2 is SYDVKM. The DNA for the CDR3 is TGTGCCAGCAGTATGGACAGATTCAATGAGCAGTTCTTC. Encoded protein: CASSMDRFNEQFF.

V usage is TRBV27 and J usage is TRBJ2-1; 9 nucleotides match TRBD2. Germline assignment: CDR1 MNHEY and CDR2 SMNVEV (reference sequence). There are 19 residues in the CDR3. The ends lost 5 bases at V and 0 bases at J; junction bases unmatched: 14. Written as DNA, the CDR3 is TGTGCCAGCAGTCCTCCAGCGGGAGGCTTATATCTCTCCTACAATGAGCAGTTCTTC. It codes for CASSPPAGGLYLSYNEQFF.

This chain uses TRBV14 with TRBJ2-7; perhaps TRBD2 as D (5 bases). The V gene's germline CDR1 is SGHDN and CDR2 FVKESK. The germline V and J ends were trimmed by 0 bases and 7 bases, with 10 bases remaining between them. CDR3 size: 13 residues. The CDR3 DNA reads as TGTGCCAGCAGCCAAGATCTACGGGGAGAGCAGTACTTC. Its protein product is CASSQDLRGEQYF.

The table lists this clone with a few counts. The V gene is TRBV10-3, the J gene TRBJ1-1; 7 bases line up with TRBD1. Germline V CDR1 and CDR2: ENHRY, SYGVKD. The CDR3 has 13 amino acids. V lost 10 bases, J lost 7 bases, and 12 bases stayed unmatched. CDR3: CATNRGSLGEAFF. The CDR3 bases are TGTGCCACGAACAGGGGTTCATTGGGTGAAGCTTTCTTT.

The chain couples TRBV30 to TRBJ1-5; tentative D call: TRBD1 (5 bases). With 1 base removed from V and 6 bases from J, the gap between germline ends came to 13 bases. CDR3 length: 14 amino acids. The germline V gene encodes CDR1 GTSNPN and CDR2 SVGIG (reference sequence). In DNA, the CDR3 is TGTGCCTGGAGTGGTCCGGCCGGGGGTCAGCCCCAGCATTTT. It encodes CAWSGPAGGQPQHF. The full variable domain, with the rest looked up from reference TRBV30 and TRBJ1-5, is SQTIHQWPATLVQPVGSPLSLECTVEGTSNPNLYWYRQAAGRGLQLLFYSVGIGQISSEVPQNLSASRPQDRQFILSSKKLLLSDSGFYLCAWSGPAGGQPQHFGDGTRLSIL.

This clone was recorded only once. This chain connects TRBV2 to TRBJ2-1; D might be TRBD1 (6 bases). This CDR3 has 16 residues. Deletions cut 8 bases from V and 5 bases from J, with 22 bases between. Germline CDR1 SNHLY, CDR2 FYNNEI. The CDR3 sequence: CASLRSIRDTNNEQFF. For the CDR3, the DNA is TGTGCCAGCCTGAGGTCCATCCGGGACACCAACAATGAGCAGTTCTTC.